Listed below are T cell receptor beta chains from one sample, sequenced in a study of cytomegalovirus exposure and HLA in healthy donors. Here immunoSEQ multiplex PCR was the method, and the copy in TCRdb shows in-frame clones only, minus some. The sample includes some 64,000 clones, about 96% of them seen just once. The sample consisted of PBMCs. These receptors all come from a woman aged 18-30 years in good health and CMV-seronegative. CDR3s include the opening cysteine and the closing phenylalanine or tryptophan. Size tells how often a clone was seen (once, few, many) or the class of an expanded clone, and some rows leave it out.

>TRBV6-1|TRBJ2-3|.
CASSAPGQGDTQYF
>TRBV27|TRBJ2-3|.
CASAPRDRGWSQYF
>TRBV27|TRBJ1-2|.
CASSLNGFGYTF
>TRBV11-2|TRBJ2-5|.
CASSFQGRETQYF
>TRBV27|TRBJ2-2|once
CASSLSGTGGTGELFF
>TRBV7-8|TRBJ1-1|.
CASSPRGPNTEAFF
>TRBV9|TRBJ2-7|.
CASRRDSSWGEQYF
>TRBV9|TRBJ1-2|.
CASSDQTGPLNYGYTF
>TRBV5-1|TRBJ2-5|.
CASTLLNAGETQYF
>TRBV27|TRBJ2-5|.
CASSPSRQETQYF
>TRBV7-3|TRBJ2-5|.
CASSPGLAKYQETQYF
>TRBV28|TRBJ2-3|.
CASSWGEEGGTDTQYF
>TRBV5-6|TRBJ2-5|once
CASSPGTEETQYF
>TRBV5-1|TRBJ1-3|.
CASSRRGVGDTDSGNTIYF
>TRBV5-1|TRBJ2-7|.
CASTHGGAHEQYF
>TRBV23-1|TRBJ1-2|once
CASSHYRTGCHNYGYTF
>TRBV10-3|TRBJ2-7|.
CAISDQTSGSSYEQYF
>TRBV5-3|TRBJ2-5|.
CARNPVQETQYF
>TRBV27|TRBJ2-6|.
CASTQKRGTVGVNVLTF
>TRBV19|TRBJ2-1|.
CASRPRLAGYNEQFF